The 5 T cell receptor beta chains listed next were all sequenced from one sample in a study of cytomegalovirus exposure and HLA in healthy donors. With 60 Vbeta and 13 Jbeta primers, the PCR was carried out. Sequenced by immunoSEQ multiplex PCR; TCRdb stores in-frame clones only, minus some. The table has 80,000 or so clones, about 79% seen once. Sequencing was performed on PBMCs. These receptors all come from a middle-aged woman in good health and CMV-seronegative.

The chain joins TRBV5-1 to TRBJ2-7, with D maybe TRBD1 (6 bases). The CDR3 totals 13 residues. V dropped 5 bases and J dropped 4 bases, with 13 bases sitting between them. Germline V CDR1 and CDR2: SGHRS, YFSETQ. The CDR3: CASSYRAMYEQYF. The CDR3 bases are TGCGCCAGCAGTTACAGGGCAATGTACGAGCAGTACTTC.

The CDR3 sequence is CASNDLVGTANTGELFF. The CDR3 nucleotides are TGCGCCAGCAATGACCTCGTGGGGACAGCGAACACCGGGGAGCTGTTTTTT. This chain joins TRBV10-2 and TRBJ2-2; 7 bases match TRBD1. This CDR3 is built from 17 residues. The germline gives CDR1 WSHSY, CDR2 SAAADI. The V and J ends lost 7 bases and 0 bases, in that order; junction bases with no gene match: 11.

This clone has a handful of counts. The V and J genes are TRBV7-2 and TRBJ2-7, with 13 positions matching TRBD2. The V gene end was trimmed by 1 base and the J gene end by 0 bases; junction bases not matched to a gene: 6. CDR1 SGHTA and CDR2 FQGNSA come from the germline V gene. This CDR3 spans 18 amino acids. The CDR3 DNA is TGTGCCAGCAGCTTAGTGGGGGGGACTAGCGGGATCTCCTACGAGCAGTACTTC. It is translated as CASSLVGGTSGISYEQYF.

This chain connects TRBV19 to TRBJ2-7, with D tentatively TRBD2 (6 bases). The length of the CDR3 is 15 residues. The germline V and J ends were trimmed by 5 bases and 7 bases, with 21 bases remaining between them. Germline CDR1 and CDR2: LNHDA and SQIVND (reference sequence). The CDR3 spells CASSLQWGVSKEQYF. CDR3 coding DNA: TGTGCCAGTAGTCTCCAGTGGGGGGTATCGAAAGAGCAGTACTTC.

The chain is built from TRBV18 and TRBJ2-7; D remains unclear. From germline, CDR1 is KGHSH and CDR2 LQKENI. V lost 3 bases and J lost 1, with 7 bases in between. There are 13 residues in the CDR3. CDR3 DNA: TGTGCCAGCTCACCGGGCAGTTCCTACGAGCAGTACTTC. This sequence encodes CASSPGSSYEQYF.